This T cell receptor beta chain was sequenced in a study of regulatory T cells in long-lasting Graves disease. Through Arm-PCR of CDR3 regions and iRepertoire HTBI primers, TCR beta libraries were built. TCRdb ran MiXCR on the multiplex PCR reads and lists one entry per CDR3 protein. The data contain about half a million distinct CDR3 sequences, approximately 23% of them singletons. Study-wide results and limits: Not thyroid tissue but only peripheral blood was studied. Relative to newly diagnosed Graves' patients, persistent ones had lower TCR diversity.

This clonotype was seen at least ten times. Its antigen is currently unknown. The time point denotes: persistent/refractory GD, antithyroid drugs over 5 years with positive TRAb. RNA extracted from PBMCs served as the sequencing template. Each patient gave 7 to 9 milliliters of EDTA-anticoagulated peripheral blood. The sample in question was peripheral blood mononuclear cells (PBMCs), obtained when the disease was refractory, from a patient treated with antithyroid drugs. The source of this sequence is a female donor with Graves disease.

CDR3 bases: TGTGCCAGCAGACCCCCGGGACAGCGAAATCAGCCCCAGCATTTT. Protein sequence: CASRPPGQRNQPQHF. The rearrangement links TRBV6-1 to TRBJ1-5; 7 nucleotides line up with TRBD1. J lost 4 bases, V lost 6 bases, and 9 bases had no gene match. The CDR3 extends over 15 amino acids. Germline values: CDR1 MNHNS, CDR2 SASEGT.